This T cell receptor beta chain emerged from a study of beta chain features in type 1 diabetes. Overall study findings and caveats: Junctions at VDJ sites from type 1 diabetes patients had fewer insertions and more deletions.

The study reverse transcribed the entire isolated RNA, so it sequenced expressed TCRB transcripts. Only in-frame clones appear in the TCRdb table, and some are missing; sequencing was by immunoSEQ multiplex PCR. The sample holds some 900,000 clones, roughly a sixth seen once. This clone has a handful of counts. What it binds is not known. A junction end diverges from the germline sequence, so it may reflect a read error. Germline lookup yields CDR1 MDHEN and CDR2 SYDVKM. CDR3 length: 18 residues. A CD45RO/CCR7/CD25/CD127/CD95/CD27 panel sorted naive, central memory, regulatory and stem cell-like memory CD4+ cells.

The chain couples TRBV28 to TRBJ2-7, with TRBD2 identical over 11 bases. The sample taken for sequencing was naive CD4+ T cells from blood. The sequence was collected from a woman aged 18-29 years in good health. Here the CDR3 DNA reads TGTGCCAGCAGTTTATTAGGGCTAGCGGGAGGTGTCTCCCACGAGCAGTACTTC. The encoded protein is CASSLLGLAGGVSHEQYF.